This T cell receptor beta chain was identified during a study of T-cell memory formation after mild COVID-19. Germline loops: CDR1 SQVTM, CDR2 ANQGSEA. This CDR3 is 16 amino acids long. V lost 6 bases and J 0 bases, leaving 20 bases between the germline ends. TCRdb fed the 5' RACE reads into MiXCR, producing one record per CDR3 protein. The table lists 530,000 or so distinct CDR3 sequences, approximately 15% of them singletons. This clonotype was counted between two and nine times. Material for sequencing was PBMCs or a T cell subset sorted from them (not recorded which). The TCR comes from an adult woman who had mild COVID-19 (a few samples of this study predate the infection). Cell type and time point are not known. The chain carries TRBV29-1 and TRBJ1-1; tentatively, D is TRBD1 (6 bases). The CDR3 reads CSVREQGQIMNTEAFF. The CDR3 DNA is TGCAGCGTGAGAGAACAGGGCCAAATAATGAACACTGAAGCTTTCTTT.